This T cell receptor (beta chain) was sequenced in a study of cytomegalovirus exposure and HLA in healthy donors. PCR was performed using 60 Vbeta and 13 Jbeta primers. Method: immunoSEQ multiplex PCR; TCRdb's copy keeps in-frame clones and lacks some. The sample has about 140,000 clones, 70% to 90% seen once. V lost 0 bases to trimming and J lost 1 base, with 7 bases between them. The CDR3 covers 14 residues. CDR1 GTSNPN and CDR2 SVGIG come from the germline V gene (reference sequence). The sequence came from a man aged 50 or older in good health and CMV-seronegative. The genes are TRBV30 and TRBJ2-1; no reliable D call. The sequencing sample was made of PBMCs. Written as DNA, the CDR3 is TGTGCCTGGAGTGTACACAGATCCTACAATGAGCAGTTCTTC. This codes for CAWSVHRSYNEQFF.